This T cell receptor beta chain was observed in a study of T cell clonality in common variable immunodeficiency. This clone was detected ten times or more. Control and CVID samples contributed equal amounts of genomic DNA. Some clones are missing from TCRdb's copy, which holds only in-frame ones; the method was immunoSEQ multiplex PCR. The sample contains approximately 45,000 clones, none occurring once; over 2% lies in the top ten. The receptor's source is a person between 18 and 70 years old in good health. Material for sequencing was peripheral blood mononuclear cells.

The covered CDR3 bases are TGCGCCAGCAGGGATAGCGGGAGCTACCAAGAGACC. Protein: CASRDSGSYQET. The whole CDR3 protein reads CASRDSGSYQETQYF. This chain connects TRBV10-2 to TRBJ2-5; the match to TRBD2 covers 9 bases. With the read ending 3 residues before the CDR3 end, the germline J gene is used to fill in that end. The CDR3 is 15 amino acids. V was pared by 6 bases and J by 0 bases, with 5 bases of the junction left unmatched. The V gene's germline CDR1 is WSHSY and CDR2 SAAADI.